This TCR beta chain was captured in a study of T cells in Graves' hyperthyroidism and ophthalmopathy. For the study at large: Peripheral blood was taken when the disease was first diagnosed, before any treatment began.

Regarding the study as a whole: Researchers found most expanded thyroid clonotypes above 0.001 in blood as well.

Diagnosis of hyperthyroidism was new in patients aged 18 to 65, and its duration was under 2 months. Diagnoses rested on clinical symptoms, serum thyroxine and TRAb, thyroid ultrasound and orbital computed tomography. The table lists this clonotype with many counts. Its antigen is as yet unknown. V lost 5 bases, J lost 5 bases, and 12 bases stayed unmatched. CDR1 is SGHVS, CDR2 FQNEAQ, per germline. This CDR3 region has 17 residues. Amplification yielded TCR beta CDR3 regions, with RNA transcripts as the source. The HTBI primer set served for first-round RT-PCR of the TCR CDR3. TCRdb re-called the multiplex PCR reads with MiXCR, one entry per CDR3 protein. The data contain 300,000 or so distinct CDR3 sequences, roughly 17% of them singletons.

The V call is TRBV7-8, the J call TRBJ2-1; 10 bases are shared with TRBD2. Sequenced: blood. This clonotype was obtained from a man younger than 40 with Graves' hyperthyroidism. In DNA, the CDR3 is TGTGCCAGCAGCGCAAGAGACGGGACTAGCGAGGACAATGAGCAGTTCTTC. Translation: CASSARDGTSEDNEQFF.